This T cell receptor beta chain was obtained from a study of cytomegalovirus exposure and HLA in healthy donors. This clone has just a few counts. Primers: 60 Vbeta forward and 13 Jbeta reverse. Method: immunoSEQ multiplex PCR; TCRdb's copy keeps in-frame clones and lacks some. The data show about 160,000 clones, less than 85% seen once. The CDR3 extends over 13 amino acids. Trimming took 6 bases from V and 9 from J; bases not matched to a gene: 8. In germline, CDR1 is MNHEY, CDR2 SMNVEV (reference sequence). This TCR was recovered from a man aged 35-49 years in good health and CMV-seronegative. The sequencing sample was made of PBMCs. The chain recombines TRBV27 with TRBJ2-1; 7 bases map to TRBD2. CDR3: CASRKRGGSEQFF. Here the CDR3 DNA reads TGTGCCAGCAGGAAGCGGGGAGGGAGTGAGCAGTTCTTC.